The present T cell receptor beta chain was sequenced within a study of naive and memory T cell subsets. Study conclusions and caveats: Naive repertoires, especially CD8, held a few larger clonotypes, possibly memory cells re-expressing CD45RA.

The beta constant-region primer was an equimolar mix of two oligonucleotides covering TRBC1 and TRBC2. Four rounds of PCR amplified the ligated cDNA using nested alpha and beta constant-region primers plus SP2. Via MiXCR, TCRdb re-called the UMI-ligation and nested PCR reads, giving one row per CDR3 protein. The sample records just over 80,000 distinct CDR3 sequences, over 9% being singletons. Points on this clonotype: Its antigen remains unidentified.

The source of this sequence is a human donor in good health. Sequenced: naive CD8+ T cells from blood.

The DNA for the CDR3 is TGCAGTGCTAGCGATCCGGACAAAAACACAGATACGCAGTATTTT. It codes for CSASDPDKNTDTQYF. This sequence joins TRBV20-1 and TRBJ2-3, with D maybe TRBD1 (5 bases). Looked up from germline, CDR1 is DFQATT and CDR2 is SNEGSKA (reference sequence). The V gene lost 3 bases and the J gene lost 2 bases, with 15 bases spanning the gap. The CDR3 runs to 15 residues.